Listed here are 14 T cell receptor beta chains from one sample, sequenced in a study of blood T cells in healthy people across ages. Primers used in a second PCR of about 6 to 11 cycles were a sample-barcoded 5' primer and a J-beta primer mix. TCRdb passed the 5' RACE reads through MiXCR, listing each CDR3 protein once. The sample records more than 650,000 distinct CDR3 sequences, roughly 20% being singletons. The sequencing sample was made of blood. These receptors were collected from a man between 65 and 85 years old in good health.

This clonotype was picked up a small number of times. The chain has TRBV10-3 and TRBJ2-7; no firm D call. The V and J ends lost 6 bases and 2 bases respectively, with 14 bases between them. CDR1 and CDR2 from the germline V gene are ENHRY and SYGVKD. CDR3 size: 14 residues. CDR3 residues: CAIRTELEAYEQYF. CDR3 in DNA: TGTGCCATCAGGACTGAACTTGAGGCCTACGAGCAGTACTTC.

This chain connects TRBV5-5 to TRBJ2-5, with D tentatively TRBD2 (6 bases). The CDR3 is 13 residues long. Germline assignment: CDR1 SGHKS and CDR2 YYEKEE (reference sequence). Trimming cost V 0 bases and J 7 bases, with 10 bases left between them. DNA of the CDR3: TGTGCCAGCAGCTTGGTTACTAGCCCGACCCAGTACTTC. Amino acids: CASSLVTSPTQYF. Full variable domain (rest looked up from reference TRBV5-5 and TRBJ2-5): DAGVTQSPTHLIKTRGQQVTLRCSPISGHKSVSWYQQVLGQGPQFIFQYYEKEERGRGNFPDRFSARQFPNYSSELNVNALLLGDSALYLCASSLVTSPTQYFGPGTRLLVL.

This clonotype was seen at least ten times. J is TRBJ1-1 and V is TRBV12-3 or TRBV12-4, with TRBD1 identical over 7 bases. The CDR3 contains 14 residues. V lost 6 bases and J lost 0; bases outside the gene matches: 4. Here the CDR3 reads CASSPDRLNTEAFF. CDR3 nucleotide sequence: TGTGCCAGCAGCCCGGACAGGCTGAACACTGAAGCTTTCTTT.

The chain has TRBV7-2 and TRBJ2-4, with D possibly matching TRBD1 (5 bases). Germline CDR1 and CDR2: SGHTA and FQGNSA. The germline V and J ends were trimmed by 1 base and 6 bases, with 7 bases remaining between them. The CDR3 runs to 13 residues. This CDR3 is CASSLGTTNIQYF. The CDR3 DNA sequence: TGTGCCAGCAGCTTAGGGACAACAAACATTCAGTACTTC.

This clonotype has a handful of counts. The V call is TRBV2, the J call TRBJ2-3; D call uncertain. CDR3 length equals 13 residues. In germline, CDR1 is SNHLY, CDR2 FYNNEI. Trimming took off 7 bases at V and 1 base at J, with 9 bases between the two ends. In DNA, the CDR3 is TGTGCCAGCATCCGAGAACGCACAGATACGCAGTATTTT. It yields the protein CASIRERTDTQYF.

The chain has TRBV20-1 and TRBJ1-2, with 9 bases that match TRBD1. The germline V gene encodes CDR1 DFQATT and CDR2 SNEGSKA (reference sequence). CDR3 length: 13 residues. V was clipped by 3 bases and J by 6 bases; unmatched bases: 5. The CDR3 loop is CSASTGTGNGYTF. The CDR3 region has the DNA TGCAGTGCTAGCACCGGGACAGGGAATGGCTACACCTTC.

The genes are TRBV14 and TRBJ2-1, with D possibly being TRBD2 (6 bases). The CDR3 runs to 16 residues. Germline V lookup: CDR1 SGHDN, CDR2 FVKESK. Trimming pared 1 base from V and 2 bases from J, leaving 12 bases between. The CDR3 DNA reads as TGTGCCAGCAGCCAAGGGGTTAGCGGAACCTACAATGAGCAGTTCTTC. The encoded protein is CASSQGVSGTYNEQFF.

This clonotype was detected a few times. The gene calls are TRBV29-1 and TRBJ2-1; no firm D call. The CDR3 has 12 residues. Germline-derived CDR1 and CDR2 are SQVTM and ANQGSEA. V was clipped by 8 bases and J by 5 bases, with 13 bases between them. The CDR3 DNA sequence: TGCAGCTCTGGGGAAGGCGACAATGAGCAGTTCTTC. It specifies CSSGEGDNEQFF.

This clonotype showed up just a few times. The chain carries TRBV27 and TRBJ2-7; D remains unclear. The germline CDR1 and CDR2 sequences are MNHEY and SMNVEV (reference sequence). Trimming stripped 2 bases from V and 3 bases from J, with 8 bases between. The CDR3 spans 13 residues. The CDR3 DNA follows: TGTGCCAGCAGTTTAAAGGATAACTACGAGCAGTACTTC. This codes for CASSLKDNYEQYF.

This clonotype has just a few counts. This rearrangement joins TRBV4-1 to TRBJ1-6; D remains ambiguous. The V gene's germline CDR1 is MGHRA and CDR2 YSYEKL. The CDR3 has 15 amino acids. The germline V and J ends were trimmed by 0 bases and 5 bases, with 8 bases remaining between them. The CDR3: CASSQDWRNNSPLHF. Here the CDR3 DNA reads TGCGCCAGCAGCCAAGATTGGAGAAATAATTCACCCCTCCACTTT.

V gene TRBV20-1 combines with J gene TRBJ2-5; 8 bases map to TRBD1. CDR1 and CDR2 (germline): DFQATT, SNEGSKA (reference sequence). The CDR3 length is 13 residues. V shed 6 bases and J 1 base; nucleotides not matched to a gene: 4. DNA for the CDR3: TGCAGTGCACTTACAGGGGGCCAAGAGACCCAGTACTTC. It translates to CSALTGGQETQYF.

This clonotype was seen a handful of times. The chain links TRBV20-1 to TRBJ2-3; 8 bases agree with TRBD2. V lost 5 bases, J lost 1 base, and 5 bases stayed unmatched. This CDR3 contains 14 residues. CDR1 and CDR2 (germline): DFQATT, SNEGSKA (reference sequence). The chain's CDR3 is CSAPGTSRTDTQYF. The CDR3 DNA is TGCAGTGCTCCCGGGACTAGTCGCACAGATACGCAGTATTTT.

The V gene is TRBV19, the J gene TRBJ2-1, with D perhaps assigned TRBD1 or TRBD2 (6 bases each). Looked up from germline, CDR1 is LNHDA and CDR2 is SQIVND (reference sequence). V was shortened by 5 bases and J by 3 bases, with 14 bases between the two germline ends. The CDR3 runs to 15 residues. The CDR3: CASSPGAALYNEQFF. CDR3 coding DNA: TGTGCCAGTAGTCCGGGGGCGGCACTCTACAATGAGCAGTTCTTC.

This clonotype was seen a single time. The chain joins TRBV20-1 to TRBJ1-1; weak D call: TRBD1 (6 bases). The V gene's germline CDR1 is DFQATT and CDR2 SNEGSKA (reference sequence). This CDR3 contains 13 residues. V was pared by 3 bases and J by 7 bases, with 15 bases between. This CDR3 reads CSARSQGTHEAFF. Written as DNA, the CDR3 is TGCAGTGCTAGGTCCCAGGGGACACATGAAGCTTTCTTT.